The 26 T cell receptor beta chains listed next were all sequenced from one sample in a study of cytomegalovirus exposure and HLA in healthy donors. Researchers ran the PCR with 60 Vbeta and 13 Jbeta primers. Method: immunoSEQ multiplex PCR; TCRdb's copy keeps in-frame clones and lacks some. The repertoire holds about 110,000 clones, with roughly 80% as singletons. The source material was PBMCs. The receptors come from a woman aged 45-60 years in good health and CMV-seropositive.

The table lists this clone with a count of one. J is TRBJ1-2 and V is TRBV4-1; TRBD1 aligns across 10 bases. CDR1 is MGHRA, CDR2 YSYEKL, per germline. The CDR3 is 14 amino acids. V lost 4 bases, J lost 4 bases, and 3 bases stayed unmatched. The CDR3, as DNA: TGCGCCAGCAGCCCGGGACAGGGGACCTATGGCTACACCTTC. The encoded protein is CASSPGQGTYGYTF.

This clone was detected once. The chain carries TRBV29-1 and TRBJ2-7, with D tentatively TRBD1 (6 bases). From germline, CDR1 is SQVTM and CDR2 ANQGSEA. CDR3 length: 12 amino acids. V lost 3 bases and J lost 5, with 11 bases in between. The CDR3 coding sequence is TGCAGCGTTGATACAGGGAACAACGAGCAGTACTTC. This codes for CSVDTGNNEQYF.

The chain has TRBV10-3 and TRBJ1-5, with a possible D match to TRBD1 (5 bases). Germline V lookup: CDR1 ENHRY, CDR2 SYGVKD. The CDR3 is 15 residues long. V lost 3 bases, J lost 2 bases, and 11 bases lay in between. The CDR3 DNA follows: TGTGCCATCAGTGATCAGGGTATGGGCAATCAGCCCCAGCATTTT. This gives the protein CAISDQGMGNQPQHF.

Concerning this clone: The missing conserved phenylalanine or tryptophan at the end of this CDR3 makes a read error likely. The genes are TRBV19 and TRBJ2-7; 7 nucleotides agree with TRBD1. The CDR3 runs 13 residues. Germline lookup yields CDR1 LNHDA and CDR2 SQIVND (reference sequence). Trimming at V came to 7 bases and at J to 5 bases, leaving 8 bases not matched to a gene. This CDR3 reads CASTAGGFDEQYL. The CDR3 DNA is TGTGCCAGTACCGCAGGGGGATTTGACGAGCAGTACCTC.

The CDR3 nucleotides are TGTGCCAGCAGCTTGGACGGGACTAGCGGCTCCTACGAGCAGTACTTC. It is translated as CASSLDGTSGSYEQYF. V and J are TRBV7-9 and TRBJ2-7; 11 bases map to TRBD2. The germline V gene encodes CDR1 SEHNR and CDR2 FQNEAQ (reference sequence). This CDR3 is 16 amino acids long. V trimming: 3 bases; J trimming: 0 bases; junction bases outside the gene matches: 4.

This clone was found a few times. V is TRBV2 and J is TRBJ1-1; tentatively, D is TRBD1 (6 bases). The V end lost 5 bases, the J end lost 10 bases, and 14 bases lay between the germline ends. Germline loops: CDR1 SNHLY, CDR2 FYNNEI. The CDR3 length is 12 residues. The CDR3 nucleotides are TGTGCCAGCAGTACGGACAGCCGGGCAGCTTTCTTT. Its translation: CASSTDSRAAFF.

The V call is TRBV5-5, the J call TRBJ1-2, with 7 bases matching TRBD1. The trim removed 2 bases at V and 10 bases at J, leaving 8 bases unmatched. Per germline, CDR1 SGHKS and CDR2 YYEKEE (reference sequence). This CDR3 is built from 13 residues. CDR3 nucleotide sequence: TGTGCCAGCAGCTTAGGGGGACAGTTGGACTACACCTTC. As protein: CASSLGGQLDYTF.

The chain links TRBV5-1 to TRBJ2-7; unclear D gene. V was cut by 4 bases and J by 0 bases, with 8 bases left in between. CDR3 size: 13 residues. Looked up from germline, CDR1 is SGHRS and CDR2 is YFSETQ. CDR3: CASSTTDSYEQYF. In nucleotides, the CDR3 is TGCGCCAGCAGCACCACAGACTCCTACGAGCAGTACTTC.

J is TRBJ1-1 and V is TRBV19; D perhaps matches TRBD1 (5 bases). The CDR3 is made up of 13 amino acids. V was pared by 3 bases and J by 10 bases, with 15 bases between. Germline CDR1 and CDR2: LNHDA and SQIVND (reference sequence). The CDR3 nucleotides read TGTGCCAGTAGTATTCGGGACTCCCGGGGAGCTTTCTTT. It encodes CASSIRDSRGAFF.

The genes are TRBV25-1 and TRBJ1-4, with D unresolved. CDR3 length equals 14 residues. CDR1 is MGHDK, CDR2 SYGVNS, per germline. Trimming shortened V by 3 bases and J by 7 bases, and 12 bases separated the two germline ends. The chain's CDR3 is CASSDGGWGEKLFF. As DNA, the CDR3 is TGTGCCAGCAGTGACGGAGGCTGGGGTGAAAAACTGTTTTTT.

The V call is TRBV5-3, the J call TRBJ2-3, with D possibly matching TRBD2 (6 bases). TRBV5-3 is noted as an ORF with a role that remains uncertain. This CDR3 has 14 residues. V was pared by 3 bases and J by 5 bases, with 13 bases between. The CDR3, as DNA: TGTGCCAGAAGCTCTGGGGAGGCACAAGATACGCAGTATTTT. Translated, it gives CARSSGEAQDTQYF.

This chain joins TRBV9 and TRBJ2-7; 11 bases match TRBD2. V lost 2 bases to trimming and J lost 2 bases; unmatched junction nucleotides: 3. This CDR3 spans 15 amino acids. From germline, CDR1 is SGDLS and CDR2 YYNGEE. CDR3 residues: CASSVTSGSAYEQYF. The CDR3 DNA is TGTGCCAGCAGCGTTACTAGCGGGAGCGCCTACGAGCAGTACTTC.

The V gene is TRBV29-1, the J gene TRBJ2-2; weak D call: TRBD1 (6 bases). Per germline, CDR1 SQVTM and CDR2 ANQGSEA. This CDR3 comprises 14 residues. V was pared by 1 base and J by 0 bases, with 6 bases between. The CDR3: CSVEGDTNTGELFF. The CDR3 nucleotides are TGCAGCGTTGAAGGGGACACGAACACCGGGGAGCTGTTTTTT.

The chain combines TRBV5-1 with TRBJ2-5; D is unclear. The J call could be wrong; TRBJ2-7 is a better fit for the DNA end. Per the germline V gene, CDR1 is SGHRS and CDR2 is YFSETQ. This CDR3 is built from 14 residues. CDR3 in DNA: TGCGCCAGCAGCTTGGACCTGGGTGACTACGAGCAGTACTTC. Protein product: CASSLDLGDYEQYF.

The V gene is TRBV7-9, the J gene TRBJ1-1; 10 nucleotides line up with TRBD1. Trimming at V came to 5 bases and at J to 0 bases, leaving 6 bases not matched to a gene. Germline values: CDR1 SEHNR, CDR2 FQNEAQ (reference sequence). The CDR3 has 16 amino acids. CDR3 DNA sequence: TGTGCCAGCAGCCCTCGACAGGGGGCGATGAACACTGAAGCTTTCTTT. Amino acids: CASSPRQGAMNTEAFF. Based on the CDR3 plus reference TRBV7-9 and TRBJ1-1, the full variable domain is DTGVSQNPRHKITKRGQNVTFRCDPISEHNRLYWYRQTLGQGPEFLTYFQNEAQLEKSRLLSDRFSAERPKGSFSTLEIQRTEQGDSAMYLCASSPRQGAMNTEAFFGQGTRLTVV.

The chain joins TRBV2 to TRBJ1-5; possibly TRBD1 for D (6 bases). The CDR3 runs 15 residues. V lost 5 bases and J 6 bases, leaving 17 bases between the germline ends. CDR1 and CDR2 from the germline V gene are SNHLY and FYNNEI. CDR3 in DNA: TGTGCCAGCAGTCGATTTGGTGGGGGCGGTCAGCCCCAGCATTTT. Its protein is CASSRFGGGGQPQHF.

This chain connects TRBV27 to TRBJ2-3, with 8 positions matching TRBD2. This CDR3 region has 18 residues. The J segment lost 1 base and the V segment lost 2 bases, leaving 11 bases of the junction unmatched. CDR1 and CDR2 from the germline V gene are MNHEY and SMNVEV (reference sequence). The CDR3 nucleotides are TGTGCCAGCAGTTTAAGGGGCAAGGGTAGCGGGGGCACAGATACGCAGTATTTT. It encodes CASSLRGKGSGGTDTQYF.

The chain recombines TRBV6-6 with TRBJ2-5, with D perhaps TRBD1 (6 bases). Trimming took 2 bases from V and 2 from J, leaving 9 bases between them. The CDR3 runs 14 residues. CDR1 and CDR2 from the germline V gene are MNHNY and SVGAGI (reference sequence). CDR3 coding DNA: TGTGCCAGCAGTTACAGGGACAAGCAAGAGACCCAGTACTTC. This encodes CASSYRDKQETQYF.

This sequence joins TRBV2 and TRBJ2-5; 11 nucleotides align to TRBD1. The CDR3 is made up of 14 amino acids. Germline assignment: CDR1 SNHLY and CDR2 FYNNEI. The J segment lost 7 bases and the V segment lost 4 bases, leaving 5 bases of the junction unmatched. The chain's CDR3 is CASSVDRGLGTQYF. The DNA of the CDR3 is TGTGCCAGCAGTGTGGACAGGGGGCTGGGGACCCAGTACTTC.

Notes on this clone: One end of the junction varies from germline; a read error may be responsible. The rearrangement joins TRBV20-1 to TRBJ2-7; 7 bases are shared with TRBD1. Germline V gene sequence: CDR1 DFQATT, CDR2 SNEGSKA (reference sequence). CDR3 length: 11 amino acids. The DNA for the CDR3 is TGCAGTGCGAACAGGGGTTCTACCCCTCACTTC. It specifies CSANRGSTPHF.

This chain links TRBV5-1 with TRBJ2-5; TRBD2 aligns across 7 bases. Germline assignment: CDR1 SGHRS and CDR2 YFSETQ. The CDR3 loop spans 16 amino acids. V was pared by 0 bases and J by 1 base, with 6 bases of the junction left unmatched. CDR3 DNA sequence: TGCGCCAGCAGCTTGGCCGGGGCTAGCGGCCAAGAGACCCAGTACTTC. Protein product: CASSLAGASGQETQYF.

In its sample, this clone was seen once. The V and J genes are TRBV11-2 and TRBJ1-3, with no clear D. Trimming pared 5 bases from V and 0 bases from J, leaving 14 bases between. The V gene's germline CDR1 is SGHAT and CDR2 FQNNGV. This CDR3 contains 16 residues. CDR3 nucleotide sequence: TGTGCCAGCAGCAGGAGGCAGGAGCACTCTGGAAACACCATATATTTT. Its protein product is CASSRRQEHSGNTIYF.

V gene TRBV19 combines with J gene TRBJ2-4, with 12 bases that match TRBD2. Germline V gives CDR1 LNHDA, CDR2 SQIVND (reference sequence). The CDR3 extends over 16 amino acids. Trimming cost V 4 bases and J 12 bases; bases outside gene matches: 13. Written as DNA, the CDR3 is TGTGCCAGTAGTACCCTACTAGCGGGAGGTCGGGACAGTCAGTACTTC. It codes for CASSTLLAGGRDSQYF.

As regards this clone: Compared with germline, one end of the junction differs, possibly owing to a read error. This chain connects TRBV7-9 to TRBJ2-3; 12 bases line up with TRBD2. Germline-derived CDR1 and CDR2 are SEHNR and FQNEAQ (reference sequence). CDR3 length equals 18 residues. CDR3 sequence (DNA): TGTTCCAGCAGCCTCGGCCTAGCGGGGGGGACTAGCACAGATACGCAGTATTTT. Amino acids: CSSSLGLAGGTSTDTQYF.

V is TRBV27 and J is TRBJ2-3, with TRBD2 identical over 7 bases. V was clipped by 3 bases and J by 1 base; unmatched bases: 13. Germline V CDR1 and CDR2: MNHEY, SMNVEV (reference sequence). This CDR3 is 18 amino acids long. The CDR3: CASSLGRPFLAGTDTQYF. The DNA for the CDR3 is TGTGCCAGCAGTTTGGGAAGGCCTTTTCTAGCGGGCACAGATACGCAGTATTTT.

This clone was seen a handful of times. This chain uses TRBV7-2 with TRBJ2-5; tentative D call: TRBD1 (5 bases). V lost 0 bases to trimming and J lost 4 bases, with 15 bases between them. The CDR3 is made up of 16 amino acids. The germline V gene has CDR1 SGHTA and CDR2 FQGNSA. The CDR3 protein is CASSLARRQGRETQYF. CDR3 coding DNA: TGTGCCAGCAGCTTAGCGAGGCGGCAGGGAAGAGAGACCCAGTACTTC.